The T cell receptor beta chain described here comes from a study of T cell clonotyping in hematopoietic cell transplantation. General study findings and limits: Pathologically expanded recipient clonotypes increased progressively from day 30 to day 180 as diversity fell. No sorting was done, leaving CD4 and CD8 contributions mixed.

Germline trimming cut 4 bases from V and 4 bases from J; bases unmatched to any gene: 9. The CDR3 is 15 amino acids. From germline, CDR1 is SGHVS and CDR2 FNYEAQ. Data came from immunoSEQ multiplex PCR; TCRdb stores just in-frame clones and leaves some out. The table lists under 30,000 clones, about three quarters of them singletons, with 6% to 8.5% in the top ten. Remarks on this clone: The antigen is unknown.

Sample time point: recipient sample about 28 days before transplant, after cytoreduction. The source is a woman aged 25 to 39 with chronic myeloid leukemia. Some clones in this sample may be carry-over from other donors' samples. J is TRBJ2-7 and V is TRBV7-6, with 8 nucleotides matching TRBD2. Sample: peripheral blood mononuclear cells, taken before stem cell transplant. The CDR3 reads CASSSGGGPDYEQYF. CDR3 nucleotide sequence: TGTGCCAGCAGCTCGGGCGGGGGGCCAGATTACGAGCAGTACTTC.